This T cell receptor (beta chain) is from a study of cytomegalovirus exposure and HLA in healthy donors. Findings of the study overall: A later analysis found TCR association rates differed by HLA locus, highest for DRB1 and lowest for HLA-C. The authors confirmed in vitro that a few CMV-associated chains were specific for CMV antigens. In an earlier analysis, in some 500 donors, most V segments appeared productive either ~90% or ~30% of the time.

PCR employed 60 Vbeta and 13 Jbeta primers. How the authors handled the data: In a later analysis, the count reached 82 million or so unique TCR beta chains, with around 11 million shared. Produced via immunoSEQ multiplex PCR; TCRdb's table is partial and in-frame only. The D gene and trimming were derived from the DNA, and the V and J assignments and clone size from that table. This sample has some 180,000 clones, with 73% found just once. The CDR3 spans 15 residues. V was pared by 5 bases and J by 3 bases, with 16 bases between. Germline CDR1 is SNHLY and CDR2 is FYNNEI. With respect to this clone: Antigen unknown.

The chain uses TRBV2 and TRBJ1-1; weak D call: TRBD1 (5 bases). Sequenced sample: PBMCs. The TCR originated in a woman in her late teens or twenties in good health and CMV-seropositive. The CDR3 here is CASSINTGLDTEAFF. For the CDR3, the DNA is TGTGCCAGCAGTATCAATACAGGTTTAGACACTGAAGCTTTCTTT. Full variable domain (remainder filled in from reference TRBV2 and TRBJ1-1): EPEVTQTPSHQVTQMGQEVILRCVPISNHLYFYWYRQILGQKVEFLVSFYNNEISEKSEIFDDQFSVERPDGSNFTLKIRSTKLEDSAMYFCASSINTGLDTEAFFGQGTRLTVV.